This T cell receptor beta chain originates from a study of T cells in Graves' hyperthyroidism and ophthalmopathy. What was amplified from RNA transcripts were TCR beta CDR3 regions. Primed by the HTBI set, a first-round RT-PCR was run on the TCR CDR3. A single record per CDR3 protein comes from TCRdb applying MiXCR to the multiplex PCR reads. The sample holds some 600,000 distinct CDR3 sequences, approximately 44% seen once. Each diagnosis was grounded in clinical symptoms, serum thyroxine and TRAb, thyroid ultrasound, and orbital computed tomography. A remark on this clonotype: What it binds is not known.

Whole-study findings and limits: The model anticipated ophthalmopathy a median approximately 6.7 months pre-onset.

Germline assignment: CDR1 DFQATT and CDR2 SNEGSKA (reference sequence). The CDR3 runs 15 residues. V lost 4 bases and J lost 7; bases outside the gene matches: 13. V usage is TRBV20-1 and J usage is TRBJ1-5, with 7 nucleotides matching TRBD1. The receptor was isolated from a woman aged 18-29 years with Graves' hyperthyroidism. Source material: peripheral blood or thyroid tissue (not recorded which). This chain's CDR3 is CSAKNNRGFGQPQHF. The CDR3 DNA reads as TGCAGTGCTAAAAACAACAGGGGTTTCGGGCAGCCCCAGCATTTT.